These T cell receptor beta chains were read from a single sample in a study of shared clonotypes between healthy human individuals. The assay was immunoSEQ multiplex PCR, and TCRdb's table has in-frame clones only and misses some. The table shows approximately 2,000,000 clones, with 93% occurring only once. Sequencing was carried out using naive CD8+ T cells from PBMCs. These receptors were obtained from a man between 18 and 29 years old in good health. Some clones in this sample may be carry-over from other donors' samples. Both conserved end residues are part of each CDR3. The D gene is left open where the match is weak. Expanded clones get a size class; other rows say once, few or many, or leave the size out.

V: TRBV27
J: TRBJ2-5
size: once
D: -
DNA: TGTGCCAGCAGTCACACAGGAAGCGACGAGACCCAGTACTTC
CDR3: CASSHTGSDETQYF

V: TRBV4-1
J: TRBJ2-7
size: -
D: -
DNA: TGCGCCAGCAGCCGGGCAAGCACGGAGCTCTACGAGCAGTACTTC
CDR3: CASSRASTELYEQYF

V: TRBV7-8
J: TRBJ1-2
size: -
D: TRBD1
DNA: TGTGCCAGCAGCTTAGGGGACAGGGGGTATGGCTACACCTTC
CDR3: CASSLGDRGYGYTF

V: TRBV9
J: TRBJ2-2
size: -
D: -
DNA: TGTGCCAGCAGCGTAGGCAGGGCGGGTCGGTTCACCGGGGAGCTGTTTTTT
CDR3: CASSVGRAGRFTGELFF

V: TRBV19
J: TRBJ2-2
size: -
D: -
DNA: TGTGCCACCGCGGGCGGTGAGTGGGAGCTGTTTTTT
CDR3: CATAGGEWELFF

V: TRBV9
J: TRBJ1-4
size: -
D: -
DNA: TGTGCCAGCAGCGTAGAGGGGGGGCTTAATGAAAAACTGTTTTTT
CDR3: CASSVEGGLNEKLFF

V: TRBV29-1
J: TRBJ2-3
size: -
D: TRBD2
DNA: TGCAGCGTCGCCAACCTAGCGGCAAGTGGGGATACGCAGTATTTT
CDR3: CSVANLAASGDTQYF

V: TRBV7-9
J: TRBJ1-3
size: -
D: -
DNA: TGTGCCAGCAGCGACCCCGACAGGCCCTCTGGAAACACCATATATTTT
CDR3: CASSDPDRPSGNTIYF

V: TRBV11-2
J: TRBJ1-2
size: -
D: -
DNA: TGTGCCAGCAGCTTTTCGGGAGGAGGCTACACCTTC
CDR3: CASSFSGGGYTF

V: TRBV7-3
J: TRBJ1-1
size: once
D: TRBD1
DNA: TGTGCCAGCAGCTTAATCAGGGGGCATAACACTGAAGCTTTCTTT
CDR3: CASSLIRGHNTEAFF

V: TRBV2
J: TRBJ2-3
size: -
D: TRBD1
DNA: TGTGCCAGCGCATGGACAGGGGACACAGATACGCAGTATTTT
CDR3: CASAWTGDTDTQYF

V: TRBV7-9
J: TRBJ1-2
size: -
D: -
DNA: TGTGCCAGCAGCTTAGGTGCTATGGGGGATGGCTACACCTTC
CDR3: CASSLGAMGDGYTF

V: TRBV7-8
J: TRBJ2-5
size: -
D: -
DNA: TGTGCCAGCAGCTTAGGGGGGTATCAAGAGACCCAGTACTTC
CDR3: CASSLGGYQETQYF

V: TRBV19
J: TRBJ2-7
size: -
D: -
DNA: TGTGCCAGTAGTATTGCTGACAGTACCGAGCAGTACTTC
CDR3: CASSIADSTEQYF

V: TRBV5-4
J: TRBJ2-7
size: -
D: -
DNA: TGTGCCAGCAGCTTGGGACGGGAATCCTACGAGCAGTACTTC
CDR3: CASSLGRESYEQYF

V: TRBV4-3
J: TRBJ2-1
size: -
D: TRBD2
DNA: TGCGCCAGCAGCCAAGACTTGGGACTAGCGGGAGATAAGAATGAGCAGTTCTTC
CDR3: CASSQDLGLAGDKNEQFF

V: TRBV7-9
J: TRBJ2-7
size: -
D: -
DNA: TGTGCCAGCAGCTCCCAGGCCTACGAGCAGTACTTC
CDR3: CASSSQAYEQYF

V: TRBV2
J: TRBJ1-5
size: -
D: -
DNA: TGTGCCAGCAGTGAAGCGCTTCTGGGCAGATTAAATCAGCCCCAGCATTTT
CDR3: CASSEALLGRLNQPQHF